The source of this T cell receptor beta chain is a study of cytotoxic CD8 clonotypes in ibrutinib-treated CLL. Study results and limitations: The study sampled sustained-remission and progressing patients at different times. Private clonotypes, not public ones, expanded at ibrutinib response.

On this clone: Antigen unknown.

The repertoire was sequenced with immunoSEQ multiplex PCR; TCRdb's copy has only in-frame clones and lacks some. The sample records hundreds of thousands of clones, roughly 74% being singletons. Germline CDR1 SGHRS, CDR2 YFSETQ. CDR3 length equals 15 residues. The V end was cut by 4 bases, the J end by 8 bases, with 18 bases between. The chain joins TRBV5-1 to TRBJ1-4, with a possible D match to TRBD1 (6 bases). The source material was PBMCs, sampled after 24 months of ibrutinib treatment. The sequence derives from a human donor with chronic lymphocytic leukemia. The chain's CDR3 is CASSPLQGGGEKLFF. CDR3 nucleotides: TGCGCCAGCAGCCCGCTACAGGGAGGAGGAGAAAAACTGTTTTTT.